This TCR beta chain is from a study of T cell responses to AZD1222 COVID-19 vaccine. Broader study findings: Of spike-specific TCRs, nearly half reportedly target regions left unmutated in variants.

CDR3 length: 15 residues. The germline gives CDR1 LNHDA, CDR2 SQIVND (reference sequence). The V end was cut by 6 bases, the J end by 2 bases, with 15 bases between. Clones were sequenced by immunoSEQ multiplex PCR, and TCRdb holds only the in-frame ones, with some missing. This table has about 120,000 clones, about 88% appearing once. On this clone itself: No antigen is known for it.

This clonotype originated in an adult in good health. The specimen comprised peripheral blood, sampled on day 0 of AZD1222 vaccination. The chain recombines TRBV19 with TRBJ2-3, with D possibly TRBD1 on 5 matching bases. Here the CDR3 DNA reads TGTGCCAGTAGAAGTGGGCAGGGCCTCACAGATACGCAGTATTTT. It specifies CASRSGQGLTDTQYF.